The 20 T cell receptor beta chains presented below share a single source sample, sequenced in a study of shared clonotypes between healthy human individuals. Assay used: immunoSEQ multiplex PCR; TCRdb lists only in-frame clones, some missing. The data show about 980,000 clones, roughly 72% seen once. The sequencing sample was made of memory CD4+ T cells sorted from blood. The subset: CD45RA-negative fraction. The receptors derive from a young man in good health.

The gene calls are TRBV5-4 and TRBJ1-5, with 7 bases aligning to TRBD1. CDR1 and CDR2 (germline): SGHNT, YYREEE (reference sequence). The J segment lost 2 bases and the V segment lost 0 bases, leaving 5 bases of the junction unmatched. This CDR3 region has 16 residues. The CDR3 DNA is TGTGCCAGCAGCTTGGGCGGCACAGGGGGCAATCAGCCCCAGCATTTT. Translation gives CASSLGGTGGNQPQHF.

The chain's CDR3 is CASSVEGTGFDEQYF. The CDR3 DNA reads as TGTGCCAGCAGCGTAGAGGGGACAGGGTTCGACGAGCAGTACTTC. The chain carries TRBV9 and TRBJ2-7, with 9 bases identical to TRBD1. CDR3 length: 15 amino acids. Looked up from germline, CDR1 is SGDLS and CDR2 is YYNGEE. The V segment lost 0 bases and the J segment 5 bases; nucleotides outside the gene matches: 6. The whole variable domain, filled in from reference TRBV9 and TRBJ2-7, reads DSGVTQTPKHLITATGQRVTLRCSPRSGDLSVYWYQQSLDQGLQFLIQYYNGEERAKGNILERFSAQQFPDLHSELNLSSLELGDSALYFCASSVEGTGFDEQYFGPGTRLTVT.

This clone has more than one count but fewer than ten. CDR3 sequence: CASRHNRGGDSPLHF. DNA of the CDR3: TGTGCCAGCAGACACAACAGGGGTGGGGATTCACCCCTCCACTTT. The chain couples TRBV6-1 to TRBJ1-6, with 7 bases identical to TRBD1. Germline CDR1 MNHNS, CDR2 SASEGT. The CDR3 runs 15 residues. Trimming cost V 6 bases and J 8 bases; bases outside gene matches: 10.

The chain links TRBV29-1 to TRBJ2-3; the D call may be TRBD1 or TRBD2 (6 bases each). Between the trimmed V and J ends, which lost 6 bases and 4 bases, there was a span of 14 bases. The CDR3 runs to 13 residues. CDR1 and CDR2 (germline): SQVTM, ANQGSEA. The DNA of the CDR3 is TGCAGCGTCCGACGGGGGCGGGCAGATACGCAGTATTTT. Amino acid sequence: CSVRRGRADTQYF.

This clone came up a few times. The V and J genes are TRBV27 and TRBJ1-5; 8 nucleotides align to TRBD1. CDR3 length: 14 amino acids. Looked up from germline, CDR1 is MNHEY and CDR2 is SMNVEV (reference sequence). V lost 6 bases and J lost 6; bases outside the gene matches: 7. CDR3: CASRPYQGAQPQHF. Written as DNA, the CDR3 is TGTGCCAGCAGGCCCTACCAGGGGGCTCAGCCCCAGCATTTT.

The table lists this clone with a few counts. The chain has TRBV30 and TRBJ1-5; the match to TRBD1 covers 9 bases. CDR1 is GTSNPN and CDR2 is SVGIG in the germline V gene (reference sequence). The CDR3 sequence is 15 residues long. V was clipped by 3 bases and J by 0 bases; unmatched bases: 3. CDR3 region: CAWSTGGHSNQPQHF. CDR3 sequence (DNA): TGTGCCTGGAGCACAGGGGGCCATAGCAATCAGCCCCAGCATTTT.

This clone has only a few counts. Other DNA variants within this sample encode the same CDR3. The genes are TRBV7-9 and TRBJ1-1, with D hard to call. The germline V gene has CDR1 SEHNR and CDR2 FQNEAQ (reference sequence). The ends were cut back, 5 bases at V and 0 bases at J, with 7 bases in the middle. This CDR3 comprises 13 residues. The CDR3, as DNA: TGTGCCAGCAGCCTCCTCATGAACACTGAAGCTTTCTTT. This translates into CASSLLMNTEAFF.

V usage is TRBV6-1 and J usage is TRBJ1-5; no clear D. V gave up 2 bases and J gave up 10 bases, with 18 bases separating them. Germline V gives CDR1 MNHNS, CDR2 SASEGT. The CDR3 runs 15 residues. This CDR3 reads CASSETTILGVPQHF. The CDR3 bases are TGTGCCAGCAGTGAAACGACCATTCTTGGTGTCCCCCAGCATTTT.

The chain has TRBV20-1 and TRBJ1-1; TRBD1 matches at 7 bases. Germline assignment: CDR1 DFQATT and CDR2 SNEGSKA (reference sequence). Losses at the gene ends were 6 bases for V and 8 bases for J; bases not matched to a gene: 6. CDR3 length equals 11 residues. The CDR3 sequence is CSAYRGLEAFF. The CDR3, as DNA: TGCAGTGCCTACAGGGGCCTCGAAGCTTTCTTT.

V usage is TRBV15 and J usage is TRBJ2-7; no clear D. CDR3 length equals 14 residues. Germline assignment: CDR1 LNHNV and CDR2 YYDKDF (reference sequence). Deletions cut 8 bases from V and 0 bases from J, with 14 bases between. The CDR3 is CATRGEVSSYEQYF. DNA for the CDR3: TGTGCCACCCGAGGCGAGGTCAGCTCCTACGAGCAGTACTTC.

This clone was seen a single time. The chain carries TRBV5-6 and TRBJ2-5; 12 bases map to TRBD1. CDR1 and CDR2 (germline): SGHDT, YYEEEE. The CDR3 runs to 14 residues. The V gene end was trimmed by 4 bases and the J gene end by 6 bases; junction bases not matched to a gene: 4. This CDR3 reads CASSPGTGGKTQYF. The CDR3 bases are TGTGCCAGCAGCCCGGGGACAGGGGGCAAGACCCAGTACTTC.

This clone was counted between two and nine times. CDR3 sequence (DNA): TGTGCCAGCAGCCCAGCCGGGACTAGCTCCTACGAGCAGTACTTC. Amino acid sequence: CASSPAGTSSYEQYF. V usage is TRBV7-2 and J usage is TRBJ2-7; 8 nucleotides align to TRBD2. The CDR3 spans 15 residues. In germline, CDR1 is SGHTA, CDR2 FQGNSA. The J segment lost 0 bases and the V segment lost 5 bases, leaving 6 bases of the junction unmatched.

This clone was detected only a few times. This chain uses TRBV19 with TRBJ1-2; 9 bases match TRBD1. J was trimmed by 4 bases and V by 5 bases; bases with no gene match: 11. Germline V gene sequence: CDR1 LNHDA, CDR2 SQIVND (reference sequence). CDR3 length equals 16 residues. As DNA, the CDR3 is TGTGCCAGTAGTGCGGCCGGGACAGGGTCCGCCTATGGCTACACCTTC. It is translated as CASSAAGTGSAYGYTF.

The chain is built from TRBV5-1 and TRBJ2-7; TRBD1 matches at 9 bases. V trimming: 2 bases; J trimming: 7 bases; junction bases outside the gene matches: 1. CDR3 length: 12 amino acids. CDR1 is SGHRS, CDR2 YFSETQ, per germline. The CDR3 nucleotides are TGCGCCAGCAGCTTCGGACAGGGGGAGCAGTACTTC. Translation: CASSFGQGEQYF.

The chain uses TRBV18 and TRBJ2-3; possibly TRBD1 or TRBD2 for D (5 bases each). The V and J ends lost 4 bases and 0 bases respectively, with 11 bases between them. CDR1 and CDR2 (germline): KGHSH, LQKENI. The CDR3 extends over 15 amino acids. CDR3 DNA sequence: TGTGCCAGCTCACTTGGGACGGGTAGCACAGATACGCAGTATTTT. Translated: CASSLGTGSTDTQYF. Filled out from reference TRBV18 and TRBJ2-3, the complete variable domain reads NAGVMQNPRHLVRRRGQEARLRCSPMKGHSHVYWYRQLPEEGLKFMVYLQKENIIDESGMPKERFSAEFPKEGPSILRIQQVVRGDSAAYFCASSLGTGSTDTQYFGPGTRLTVL.

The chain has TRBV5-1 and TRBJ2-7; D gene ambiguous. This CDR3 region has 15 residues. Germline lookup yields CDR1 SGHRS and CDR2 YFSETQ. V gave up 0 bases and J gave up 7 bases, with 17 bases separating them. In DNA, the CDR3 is TGCGCCAGCAGCTTGGGAACGGCCCTTTATGAGGAGCAGTACTTC. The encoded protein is CASSLGTALYEEQYF.

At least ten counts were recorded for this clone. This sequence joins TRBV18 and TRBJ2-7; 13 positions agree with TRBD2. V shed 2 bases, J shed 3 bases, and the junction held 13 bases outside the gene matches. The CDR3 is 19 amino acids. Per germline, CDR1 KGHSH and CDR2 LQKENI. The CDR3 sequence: CASSPGLGLAGAPGYEQYF. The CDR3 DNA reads TGTGCCAGCTCACCAGGCCTCGGACTAGCGGGAGCCCCGGGCTACGAGCAGTACTTC.

The DNA of the CDR3 is TGTGCCAGCAGCCGCGAAGGAGTGATACAAGAGACCCAGTACTTC. Translating it yields CASSREGVIQETQYF. The genes are TRBV7-6 and TRBJ2-5; D not certain. The V gene lost 5 bases and the J gene lost 2 bases, with 15 bases spanning the gap. Germline V lookup: CDR1 SGHVS, CDR2 FNYEAQ. The CDR3 covers 15 residues.

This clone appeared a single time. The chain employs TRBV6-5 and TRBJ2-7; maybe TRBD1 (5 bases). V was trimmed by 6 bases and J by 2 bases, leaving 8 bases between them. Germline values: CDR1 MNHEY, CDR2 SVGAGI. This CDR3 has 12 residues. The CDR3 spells CASSRQTYEQYF. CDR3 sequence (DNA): TGTGCCAGCAGCAGACAGACCTACGAGCAGTACTTC.

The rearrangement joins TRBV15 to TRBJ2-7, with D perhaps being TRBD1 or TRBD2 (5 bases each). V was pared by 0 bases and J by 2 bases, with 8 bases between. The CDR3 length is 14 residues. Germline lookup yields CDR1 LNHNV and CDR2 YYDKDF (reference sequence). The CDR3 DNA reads TGTGCCACCAGCAGAGAGGGGGTGACCTACGAGCAGTACTTC. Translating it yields CATSREGVTYEQYF.